Below are 20 T cell receptor beta chains sequenced from a single sample in a study of shared clonotypes between healthy human individuals. Naive CD8 cells lacked CD45RO, underwent positive selection for CCR7 and left out terminally differentiated effector memory CD45RA+ cells. Assay used: immunoSEQ multiplex PCR; TCRdb lists only in-frame clones, some missing. The table includes some 2,100,000 clones, approximately 94% detected once. Sequenced sample: naive CD8+ T cells from PBMCs. These receptors were taken from a man between 18 and 29 years old in good health. Some clones in this sample may be carry-over from other donors' samples.

The genes are TRBV9 and TRBJ2-3; 7 bases line up with TRBD1. Germline-derived CDR1 and CDR2 are SGDLS and YYNGEE. V shed 0 bases and J 0 bases; nucleotides not matched to a gene: 1. CDR3 size: 15 residues. The CDR3 DNA is TGTGCCAGCAGCGTAGGGACAGGTAGCACAGATACGCAGTATTTT. Translating it yields CASSVGTGSTDTQYF.

V gene TRBV9 combines with J gene TRBJ2-1; 10 bases match TRBD2. CDR3 length: 16 amino acids. Germline V gives CDR1 SGDLS, CDR2 YYNGEE. The junction had 5 bases not matched to a gene; V was cut back by 0 bases and J by 5 bases. The CDR3 sequence is CASSVELAGYNNEQFF. CDR3 DNA: TGTGCCAGCAGCGTAGAACTAGCGGGATATAACAATGAGCAGTTCTTC.

The V call is TRBV4-1, the J call TRBJ2-2; D gene uncertain. With 4 bases removed from V and 5 bases from J, the gap between germline ends came to 11 bases. The CDR3 contains 14 residues. The germline V gene has CDR1 MGHRA and CDR2 YSYEKL. CDR3 sequence: CASSPLVGTGELFF. CDR3 coding DNA: TGCGCCAGCAGCCCCCTGGTGGGGACCGGGGAGCTGTTTTTT.

This chain links TRBV9 with TRBJ2-7; D is possibly TRBD1 (5 bases). Trimming took off 0 bases at V and 1 base at J, with 8 bases between the two ends. CDR3 length: 14 amino acids. Germline loops: CDR1 SGDLS, CDR2 YYNGEE. The CDR3 sequence is CASSVATDSYEQYF. The CDR3 DNA sequence: TGTGCCAGCAGCGTAGCGACAGATTCCTACGAGCAGTACTTC.

The V gene is TRBV6-1, the J gene TRBJ1-5, with 7 bases identical to TRBD1. The germline V gene encodes CDR1 MNHNS and CDR2 SASEGT. Trimming cost V 4 bases and J 6 bases; bases outside gene matches: 9. The length of the CDR3 is 15 residues. CDR3 bases: TGTGCCAGCAGTGTCGATAGACAGGGAATTCAGCCCCAGCATTTT. Translating it yields CASSVDRQGIQPQHF.

This clone was seen just once. The chain joins TRBV28 to TRBJ1-1, with D possibly matching TRBD1 (5 bases). The CDR3 contains 14 residues. V lost 5 bases, J lost 1 base, and 11 bases lay in between. Germline V gene data show CDR1 as MDHEN and CDR2 as SYDVKM. Here the CDR3 reads CASSPRQRNTEAFF. In nucleotides, the CDR3 is TGTGCCAGCAGTCCACGACAGAGGAACACTGAAGCTTTCTTT.

The CDR3 DNA reads TGCGCCAGCAGCCAAGTTCGACAGGGCAATGGCTACACCTTC. The encoded protein is CASSQVRQGNGYTF. V is TRBV4-1 and J is TRBJ1-2; the match to TRBD1 covers 7 bases. The CDR3 has 14 amino acids. CDR1 is MGHRA and CDR2 is YSYEKL in the germline V gene. V was pared by 1 base and J by 6 bases, with 5 bases of the junction left unmatched.

The chain carries TRBV7-2 and TRBJ1-1, with D maybe TRBD1 (5 bases). The CDR3 sequence is 16 residues long. V lost 6 bases and J lost 0, with 17 bases in between. Germline-derived CDR1 and CDR2 are SGHTA and FQGNSA. CDR3 nucleotide sequence: TGTGCCAGCAGGGTTTGGGACCGCATCATGAACACTGAAGCTTTCTTT. Its protein product is CASRVWDRIMNTEAFF.

The rearrangement links TRBV7-9 to TRBJ1-1; a possible D gene is TRBD1 (5 bases). Trimming shortened V by 1 base and J by 7 bases, and 10 bases separated the two germline ends. CDR3 length: 13 amino acids. Per the germline V gene, CDR1 is SEHNR and CDR2 is FQNEAQ (reference sequence). CDR3 protein: CASSLVRGDEAFF. CDR3 DNA: TGTGCCAGCAGCTTAGTTCGGGGCGATGAAGCTTTCTTT.

Details on this clone: Other DNA sequences in this sample translate to the same CDR3. The chain has TRBV27 and TRBJ1-2, with unresolved D. The CDR3 length is 13 residues. CDR1 and CDR2 from the germline V gene are MNHEY and SMNVEV (reference sequence). Trimming took off 3 bases at V and 0 bases at J, with 5 bases between the two ends. This chain's CDR3 is CASSFAANYGYTF. The CDR3 DNA reads as TGTGCCAGCAGTTTTGCGGCTAACTATGGCTACACCTTC.

The chain has TRBV4-1 and TRBJ1-3; no clear D. Germline CDR1 MGHRA, CDR2 YSYEKL. Between the trimmed V and J ends, which lost 1 base and 1 base, there was a span of 8 bases. CDR3 size: 15 residues. The CDR3 spells CASSQGPASGNTIYF. The CDR3 nucleotides are TGCGCCAGCAGCCAAGGACCGGCGTCTGGAAACACCATATATTTT.

The V and J genes are TRBV6-6 and TRBJ1-1; a weak D match, TRBD1 (6 bases). V lost 7 bases, J lost 1 base, and 13 bases lay in between. The CDR3 consists of 14 residues. The germline CDR1 and CDR2 sequences are MNHNY and SVGAGI (reference sequence). The CDR3 DNA reads as TGTGCCAGCAATAGGGACACAAAGAACACTGAAGCTTTCTTT. It specifies CASNRDTKNTEAFF.

This clone was detected only once. The chain is built from TRBV7-3 and TRBJ2-2; either TRBD1 or TRBD2 may supply D (5 bases each). The CDR3 is 20 amino acids. V lost 5 bases, J lost 4 bases, and 29 bases lay in between. Per germline, CDR1 SGHTA and CDR2 FQGTGA. CDR3 sequence (DNA): TGTGCCAGCAGCCTCAGGGCCTCTAGCTTTGGGGCCGAGGGCACCGGGGAGCTGTTTTTT. It yields the protein CASSLRASSFGAEGTGELFF.

The chain couples TRBV2 to TRBJ2-5, with D unresolved. Germline V lookup: CDR1 SNHLY, CDR2 FYNNEI. The CDR3 covers 15 residues. Trimming removed 2 bases at V and 4 bases at J, with 14 bases between. In DNA, the CDR3 is TGTGCCAGCAGTGAAAGGTATCGGGCAAGAGAGACCCAGTACTTC. It encodes CASSERYRARETQYF. Drawing the rest from reference TRBV2 and TRBJ2-5, the complete variable domain is EPEVTQTPSHQVTQMGQEVILRCVPISNHLYFYWYRQILGQKVEFLVSFYNNEISEKSEIFDDQFSVERPDGSNFTLKIRSTKLEDSAMYFCASSERYRARETQYFGPGTRLLVL.

This rearrangement joins TRBV12-5 to TRBJ1-3, with D unresolved. V gave up 2 bases and J gave up 0 bases, with 8 bases separating them. The germline V gene has CDR1 LGHNT and CDR2 FRNRAP. The CDR3 sequence is 15 residues long. For the CDR3, the DNA is TGTGCTAGTGGTTTGTACCCGGGCTCTGGAAACACCATATATTTT. Encoded protein: CASGLYPGSGNTIYF.

This chain connects TRBV10-3 to TRBJ2-1; the D call may be TRBD1 or TRBD2 (5 bases each). The V and J ends lost 0 bases and 7 bases respectively, with 19 bases between them. The CDR3 extends over 17 amino acids. Germline CDR1 and CDR2: ENHRY and SYGVKD. CDR3 loop: CAISESVTGPPGNEQFF. DNA of the CDR3: TGTGCCATCAGTGAGTCGGTTACGGGGCCCCCGGGAAATGAGCAGTTCTTC.

This chain joins TRBV4-3 and TRBJ1-2, with D possibly matching TRBD1 (6 bases). Germline lookup yields CDR1 LGHNA and CDR2 YSLEER. The CDR3 consists of 14 residues. Between the trimmed V and J ends, which lost 0 bases and 8 bases, there was a span of 13 bases. The CDR3 DNA is TGCGCCAGCAGCCAAGATAGGGGGGGGAGCGGCTACACCTTC. Translating it yields CASSQDRGGSGYTF.

This chain links TRBV10-3 with TRBJ2-7; the D gene is possibly TRBD1 (6 bases). Looked up from germline, CDR1 is ENHRY and CDR2 is SYGVKD. This CDR3 comprises 15 residues. V was shortened by 5 bases and J by 7 bases, with 21 bases between the two germline ends. CDR3 residues: CAISQPGIKTGEQYF. DNA for the CDR3: TGTGCCATCAGTCAACCCGGGATCAAAACAGGGGAGCAGTACTTC.

The J gene is TRBJ2-1, the V gene TRBV5-1; the D is unclear. Germline assignment: CDR1 SGHRS and CDR2 YFSETQ. With 4 bases removed from V and 7 bases from J, the gap between germline ends came to 12 bases. The CDR3 is 13 amino acids. For the CDR3, the DNA is TGCGCCAGCAGCCTCAGACTGGAGAATGAGCAGTTCTTC. Residues: CASSLRLENEQFF.

This clone was seen more than once but under ten times. The chain recombines TRBV13 with TRBJ1-2; 7 bases are a match to TRBD1. This CDR3 spans 13 amino acids. CDR1 and CDR2 from the germline V gene are PRHDT and FYEKMQ (reference sequence). The trim removed 10 bases at V and 2 bases at J, leaving 7 bases unmatched. CDR3 DNA: TGTGCCACTTCGGTACAGGGGAACTATGGCTACACCTTC. It codes for CATSVQGNYGYTF.